This TCR beta chain was recovered during a study of human T cells and chemical hapten exposure. About the research overall: There were per-sample TCR yield variations, arising mainly from small pooled library volume differences.

Via MiXCR, TCRdb re-called the RACE reads, giving one row per CDR3 protein. The sample yields 300,000 to 450,000 distinct CDR3 sequences, approximately 5% seen once. This clonotype was observed a few times. Indicated time point: pre-sensitization, week 0. Treatment denoted: therapeutic diphenylcyclopropenone sensitization with weekly scalp DPC. The CDR3 sequence is 14 residues long. Germline lookup yields CDR1 DFQATT and CDR2 SNEGSKA (reference sequence). This sequence was found in a woman between 45 and 65 years old with alopecia areata. Some clones in this sample may be carry-over from other donors' samples. The chain has TRBV20-1 and TRBJ1-1; tentative D call: TRBD1 (6 bases). The starting material was whole blood, obtained in connection with sensitization to the hapten diphenylcyclopropenone (DPC). CDR3 region: CSRRPGAEGTEAFF. DNA for the CDR3: TGCAGCCGCCGCCCAGGGGCCGAGGGGACTGAAGCTTTCTTT.